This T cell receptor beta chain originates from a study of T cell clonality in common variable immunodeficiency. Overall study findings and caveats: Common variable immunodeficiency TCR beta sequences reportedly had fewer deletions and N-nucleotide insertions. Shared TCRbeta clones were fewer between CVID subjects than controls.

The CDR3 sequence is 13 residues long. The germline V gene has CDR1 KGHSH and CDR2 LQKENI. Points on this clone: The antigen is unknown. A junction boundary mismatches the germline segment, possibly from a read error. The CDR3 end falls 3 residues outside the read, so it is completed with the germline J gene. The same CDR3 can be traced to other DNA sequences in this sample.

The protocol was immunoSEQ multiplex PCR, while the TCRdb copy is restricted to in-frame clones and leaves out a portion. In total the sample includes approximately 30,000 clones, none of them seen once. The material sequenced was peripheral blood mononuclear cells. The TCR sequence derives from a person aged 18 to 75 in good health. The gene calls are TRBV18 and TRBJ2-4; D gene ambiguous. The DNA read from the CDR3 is TGTGCCAGCTCCCCACCGTCAACGGTCCTT. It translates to CASSPPSTVL. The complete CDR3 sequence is CASSPPSTVLQYF.